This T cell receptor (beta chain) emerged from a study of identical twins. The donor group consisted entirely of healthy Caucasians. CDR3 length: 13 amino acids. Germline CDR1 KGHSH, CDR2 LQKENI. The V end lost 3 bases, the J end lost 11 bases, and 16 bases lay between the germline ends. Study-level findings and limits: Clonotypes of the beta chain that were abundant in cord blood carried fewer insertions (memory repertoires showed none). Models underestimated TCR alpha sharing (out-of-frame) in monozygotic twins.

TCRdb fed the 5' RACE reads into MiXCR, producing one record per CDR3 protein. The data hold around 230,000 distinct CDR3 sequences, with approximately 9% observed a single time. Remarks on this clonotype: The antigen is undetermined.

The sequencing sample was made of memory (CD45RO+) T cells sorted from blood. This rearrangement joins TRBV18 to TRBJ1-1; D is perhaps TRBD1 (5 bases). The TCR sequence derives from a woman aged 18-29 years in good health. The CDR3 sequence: CASSPEVQGTAFF. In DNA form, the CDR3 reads TGTGCCAGCTCACCCGAAGTGCAGGGTACGGCTTTCTTT.